Listed below are T cell receptor beta chains from one sample, sequenced in a study of cytomegalovirus exposure and HLA in healthy donors. This table comes from immunoSEQ multiplex PCR, and its TCRdb copy is limited to in-frame clones, with some not included. This sample has about 130,000 clones; 75% to 90% occur once, and the top ten carry 1.5% to 2.5%. The source material was PBMCs. The receptors stem from a woman between 18 and 29 years old in good health and CMV-seronegative. Both conserved end residues are part of each CDR3. The order of the fields is D gene, V gene, J gene, clone size, CDR3 DNA, CDR3 protein. A D gene is named only where the DNA matches it firmly. Clone size is not always given. Where it is, it says once, few, many or a class for expanded clones.

TRBD2	TRBV11-2	TRBJ2-7	NA	TGTGCCAGCAGCTCTCCCTTAGCGGGGACCTACGAGCAGTACTTC	CASSSPLAGTYEQYF
TRBD2	TRBV9	TRBJ2-7	NA	TGTGCCAGCAGCCCCCGCGGGCTAGCGGGAGGCCCATCCTACGAGCAGTACTTC	CASSPRGLAGGPSYEQYF
NA	TRBV11-3	TRBJ2-2	NA	TGTGCCAGCAGCATAGACAGGGCGGGGAGCGGGGAGCTGTTTTTT	CASSIDRAGSGELFF
TRBD2	TRBV19	TRBJ2-7	NA	TGTGCCAGTAGCCCCCCTAGCGGGGCCTACGAGCAGTACTTC	CASSPPSGAYEQYF
TRBD1	TRBV11-2	TRBJ1-1	NA	TGTGCCAGCAGCTTAGGGACAGGGTGGAAAACTGAAGCTTTCTTT	CASSLGTGWKTEAFF
NA	TRBV28	TRBJ2-3	NA	TGTGCCAGCACTAAGACTGGAAACACAGATACGCAGTATTTT	CASTKTGNTDTQYF
NA	TRBV12-5	TRBJ1-4	NA	TGTGCTAGTGGTTTGGTACTCGGAACTAATGAAAAACTGTTTTTT	CASGLVLGTNEKLFF
TRBD1	TRBV2	TRBJ2-6	NA	TGTGCCAGCAGTGCTCCGGGGACAGGGCCTGGTGGGGCCAACGTCCTGACTTTC	CASSAPGTGPGGANVLTF
NA	TRBV29-1	TRBJ2-1	NA	TGCAGCGTTGAAGATCCCCTCGCGAATGAGCAGTTCTTC	CSVEDPLANEQFF
TRBD1	TRBV11-2	TRBJ1-2	few	TGTGCCAGCAGCAAAGGACAGGGAGGCGCCTATGGCTACACCTTC	CASSKGQGGAYGYTF
TRBD2	TRBV11-3	TRBJ2-1	NA	TGTGCCAGCAGCTTAGCGGGAGGGACGGATGAGCAGTTCTTC	CASSLAGGTDEQFF
TRBD2	TRBV4-1	TRBJ2-1	NA	TGCGCCAGCAGCGTCTTGGACTTAGTGAGCGGGAGTCTTAATGAGCAGTTCTTC	CASSVLDLVSGSLNEQFF
TRBD2	TRBV28	TRBJ2-5	NA	TGTGCCAGCAGTCCATCCCCCGGGACTAGCGGGAGGAGGCAAGAGACCCAGTACTTC	CASSPSPGTSGRRQETQYF
NA	TRBV28	TRBJ2-6	NA	TGTGCCAGCAGTCAGGACAGCGTTAACGTCCTGACTTTC	CASSQDSVNVLTF
NA	TRBV5-1	TRBJ2-5	NA	TGCGCCAGCAGCTTGGAGTCGGCCCGGGGGGAGACCCAGTACTTC	CASSLESARGETQYF
NA	TRBV7-2	TRBJ2-1	NA	TGTGCCAGCAGCTTAGGCGGCCCAGGACTCTACAATGAGCAGTTCTTC	CASSLGGPGLYNEQFF
TRBD1	TRBV9	TRBJ2-3	NA	TGTGCCAGCAGCGATGGGCCGGGACAGGACACAGATACGCAGTATTTT	CASSDGPGQDTDTQYF
NA	TRBV29-1	TRBJ1-3	once	TGCAGCGTTGAGATGGGAGGAGGTTCTGGAAACACCATATATTTT	CSVEMGGGSGNTIYF
NA	TRBV30	TRBJ1-1	NA	TGTGCCTGGGACAGCCTGGACACTGAAGCTTTCTTT	CAWDSLDTEAFF
TRBD1	TRBV6-1	TRBJ1-1	NA	TGTGCCAGCAGTGATCGGACAGGTAGATCATTGGGCACTGAAGCTTTCTTT	CASSDRTGRSLGTEAFF
NA	TRBV11-2	TRBJ2-7	NA	TGTGCCAGCAGCTCCGAGGACTACCTCTACGAGCAGTACTTC	CASSSEDYLYEQYF
NA	TRBV2	TRBJ1-5	few	TGTGCCAGCAGTGGCCGACAGAAGAGCAATCAGCCCCAGCATTTT	CASSGRQKSNQPQHF
NA	TRBV5-1	TRBJ2-7	once	TGCGCCAGCAGCTGGGGGCCCCCTAGGGTCTCAGGGAGCAGGCAGTACTTC	CASSWGPPRVSGSRQYF
NA	TRBV30	TRBJ1-2	NA	TGTGCCTGGAGTGTACGCGGGGTCGTCTATGGCTACACCTTC	CAWSVRGVVYGYTF
NA	TRBV5-6	TRBJ2-7	NA	TGTGCCAGCAGCTTGGGGCAGGAACCCTACGAGCAGTACTTC	CASSLGQEPYEQYF
TRBD1	TRBV7-9	TRBJ1-5	NA	TGTGCCAGCAGCTGGGGACAGGGAATTCAGCCCCAGCATTTT	CASSWGQGIQPQHF
TRBD2	TRBV30	TRBJ2-7	NA	TGTGCCTGGACACTGCCGGGACTAGCGGATTCCTCCTACGAGCAGTACTTC	CAWTLPGLADSSYEQYF
NA	TRBV7-8	TRBJ1-5	NA	TGTGCCAGCAGCTTACTGGGCAGGGAGGTCAATCAGCCCCAGCATTTT	CASSLLGREVNQPQHF
NA	TRBV6-5	TRBJ1-1	NA	TGTGCCAGCAGTTACTCGACAGCGGGGAGCACTGAAGCTTTCTTT	CASSYSTAGSTEAFF
TRBD1	TRBV2	TRBJ2-7	once	TGTGCCAGCAGTTCACCGGGACAGGGGGTTTTTGAGCAGTACTTC	CASSSPGQGVFEQYF
NA	TRBV28	TRBJ2-5	NA	TGTGCCAGCAGTTCCCTGGACAGACAGAGGGAGACCCAGTACTTC	CASSSLDRQRETQYF
NA	TRBV5-4	TRBJ2-7	NA	TGTGCCAGCAGCTTCGGGTACTCCTACGAGCAGTACTTC	CASSFGYSYEQYF
TRBD2	TRBV6-5	TRBJ2-5	NA	TGTGCCAGCAGTTACGGGGGGGAAGAGACCCAGTACTTC	CASSYGGEETQYF
NA	TRBV4-2	TRBJ2-3	NA	TGTGCCAGCAGCCTGACTAGCACAGATACGCAGTATTTT	CASSLTSTDTQYF
NA	TRBV27	TRBJ2-1	NA	TGTGCCAGCAGTTTAAGTGAGGATGAGCAGTTCTTC	CASSLSEDEQFF
NA	TRBV15	TRBJ2-7	NA	TGTGCCACCAGCAGAGACAGGGGCACCGAGCAGTACTTC	CATSRDRGTEQYF
TRBD1	TRBV7-9	TRBJ2-1	NA	TGTGCCAGCAGCTTAGTCGACAGGGCCTACAATGAGCAGTTCTTC	CASSLVDRAYNEQFF
NA	TRBV30	TRBJ2-2	NA	TGTGCCTGGAGTCACTCCGCGAACACCGGGGAGCTGTTTTTT	CAWSHSANTGELFF
NA	TRBV5-4	TRBJ2-3	NA	TGTGCCAGCAGCTGGGGGGGGGCGAGGGGAGGCACAGATACGCAGTATTTT	CASSWGGARGGTDTQYF
TRBD2	TRBV5-6	TRBJ2-7	NA	TGTGCCAGCAGCCTCGGACTAGCGGGGCGGTACGAGCAGTACTTC	CASSLGLAGRYEQYF
NA	TRBV19	TRBJ2-3	NA	TGTGCCAGTAGTATAATTGGAGCAGATACGCAGTATTTT	CASSIIGADTQYF
NA	TRBV6-5	TRBJ2-7	NA	TGTGCCAGCAGACAGGGGGGGTTCCACGAGCAGTACTTC	CASRQGGFHEQYF
TRBD2	TRBV5-1	TRBJ2-5	NA	TGCGCCAGCAGCACTGGACTAGCGGCCTTATCTGGAGAGACCCAGTACTTC	CASSTGLAALSGETQYF
NA	TRBV4-2	TRBJ1-1	NA	TGTGCCAGCAGCCAAGAACCAGGATTGAACACTGAAGCTTTCTTT	CASSQEPGLNTEAFF
NA	TRBV28	TRBJ1-2	NA	TGTGCCAGCACTTCATCACGGGGGGGGGAAGGGCATGGCTACACCTTC	CASTSSRGGEGHGYTF
NA	TRBV2	TRBJ1-2	few	TGTGCCAGCGGCCGAGCGGGTGGCTACACCTTC	CASGRAGGYTF
TRBD2	TRBV10-3	TRBJ2-7	NA	TGTGCCATCAGTAAGCGGGAGAGCTCCTACGAGCAGTACTTC	CAISKRESSYEQYF
NA	TRBV18	TRBJ2-3	NA	TGTGCCAGCTCACCAGGCAAAGGGGAGGCAGATACGCAGTATTTT	CASSPGKGEADTQYF
TRBD2	TRBV11-2	TRBJ2-7	NA	TGTGCCAGCAGCTTAGAACTAGCGGGGTACTACGAGCAGTACTTC	CASSLELAGYYEQYF
TRBD1	TRBV14	TRBJ2-7	NA	TGTGCCAGCAGCCAAGAAGGGTGGGACAGCTCCTACGAGCAGTACTTC	CASSQEGWDSSYEQYF
NA	TRBV9	TRBJ1-4	NA	TGTGCCAGCAGCGTAGCCGGCGTTAGGGGTGAAAAACTGTTTTTT	CASSVAGVRGEKLFF
NA	TRBV2	TRBJ1-3	NA	TGTGCCAGCACCAGGGGAACGGGAAACACCATATATTTT	CASTRGTGNTIYF
TRBD1	TRBV28	TRBJ1-2	NA	TGTGCCAGCAGTCCCAAGACAGGGGGAGGCTACACCTTC	CASSPKTGGGYTF
NA	TRBV7-9	TRBJ2-7	NA	TGTGCCAGCAGCTCCTATGACAGAGTCTACGAGCAGTACTTC	CASSSYDRVYEQYF